These T cell receptor beta chains were read from a single sample in a study of T cells in Graves' hyperthyroidism and ophthalmopathy. TCRdb re-called the multiplex PCR reads through MiXCR, storing one row per CDR3 protein. The sample shows about 560,000 distinct CDR3 sequences, 16% of them seen only once. Input material: blood. Every receptor here comes from a woman between 18 and 30 years old with Graves' hyperthyroidism. The CDR3 runs from the conserved cysteine through the conserved F or W. A D gene is named only where the DNA matches it firmly. Rows may omit the clone size; those that give it use once, few, many or a size class.

CDR3,DNA,size,D,J,V
CSVLTSTGATDTQYF,TGCAGCGTACTTACCTCGACAGGGGCCACAGATACGCAGTATTTT,many,TRBD1,TRBJ2-3,TRBV29-1
CASSYPGGGNEQFF,TGTGCCAGCAGTTACCCCGGGGGGGGAAATGAGCAGTTCTTC,many,TRBD2,TRBJ2-1,TRBV6-5
CASSGRARDEQFF,TGTGCCTCAAGCGGGAGGGCCAGGGATGAGCAGTTCTTC,many,TRBD2,TRBJ2-1,TRBV30
CASGLINEKLFF,TGTGCCAGCGGACTGATCAATGAAAAACTGTTTTTT,NA,NA,TRBJ1-4,TRBV12-3/TRBV12-4
CASSPDRGLYGYTF,TGTGCCAGCAGTCCGGACAGGGGCCTTTATGGCTACACCTTC,NA,TRBD1,TRBJ1-2,TRBV27
CATRQGAEADTQYF,TGTGCCACCCGCCAGGGGGCCGAGGCAGATACGCAGTATTTT,few,TRBD1,TRBJ2-3,TRBV2
CASSEWGSGGEDEQFF,TGTGCCAGCAGTGAATGGGGTAGCGGGGGGGAAGATGAGCAGTTCTTC,NA,TRBD2,TRBJ2-1,TRBV2
CAGKGEDTQYF,TGTGCCGGTAAAGGGGAAGATACGCAGTATTTT,NA,NA,TRBJ2-3,TRBV6-2/TRBV6-3
CASSRASRGTEAFF,TGTGCCAGCAGTAGGGCCTCCCGGGGCACTGAAGCTTTCTTT,many,NA,TRBJ1-1,TRBV27
CASSGLQGREDGYTF,TGCGCCAGCAGCGGACTACAGGGGCGGGAGGATGGCTACACCTTC,few,TRBD1,TRBJ1-2,TRBV5-1
CASSVDGQRAQYF,TGTGCCAGCAGCGTAGACGGACAGCGGGCCCAGTACTTC,few,NA,TRBJ2-5,TRBV9
CASSVTPVGLAGGLDEQFF,TGTGCCAGCAGCGTTACCCCGGTCGGGCTAGCGGGAGGGCTCGATGAGCAGTTCTTC,NA,TRBD2,TRBJ2-1,TRBV7-8
CASSQVGQSSYEQYF,TGTGCCAGCAGCCAGGTGGGACAGTCCTCCTACGAGCAGTACTTC,NA,TRBD1,TRBJ2-7,TRBV4-2
CASSYPQRDTEAFF,TGTGCCAGCAGTTACCCGCAACGTGACACTGAAGCTTTCTTT,NA,NA,TRBJ1-1,TRBV6-9
CASSARQGIPETQYF,TGTGCCAGCAGCGCCCGACAGGGAATCCCAGAGACCCAGTACTTC,few,TRBD1,TRBJ2-5,TRBV7-9
CAITSGRSYNEQFF,TGTGCCATCACTAGCGGGAGATCATACAATGAGCAGTTCTTC,NA,TRBD2,TRBJ2-1,TRBV10-3
CASSVTSGRDTGELFF,TGTGCCAGTAGTGTGACTAGCGGGAGGGACACCGGGGAGCTGTTTTTT,NA,TRBD2,TRBJ2-2,TRBV19
CASSLVPTLSGANVLTF,TGTGCCAGCAGCTTGGTTCCCACTTTATCTGGGGCCAACGTCCTGACTTTC,once,NA,TRBJ2-6,TRBV5-6
CASGLVSGRFNSPLHF,TGTGCTAGTGGTTTGGTATCGGGGAGATTTAATTCACCCCTCCACTTT,NA,NA,TRBJ1-6,TRBV12-5
CASSPRDKLAGGYEQYF,TGCGCCAGCAGCCCCAGGGACAAACTAGCGGGGGGCTACGAGCAGTACTTC,NA,TRBD2,TRBJ2-7,TRBV5-1
CSVDRGQGRDGELFF,TGCAGCGTTGATAGAGGACAGGGGAGAGATGGGGAGCTGTTTTTT,NA,TRBD1,TRBJ2-2,TRBV29-1
CAWSKAGGRAEQFF,TGTGCCTGGAGTAAGGCGGGAGGTAGGGCTGAGCAGTTCTTC,few,TRBD2,TRBJ2-1,TRBV30
CASSSGELFF,TGTGCCAGCAGTTCCGGGGAGCTGTTTTTT,few,NA,TRBJ2-2,TRBV12-3/TRBV12-4
CASNKGGGRVTDTQYF,TGCGCCAGCAATAAGGGGGGGGGGCGAGTCACAGATACGCAGTATTTT,NA,NA,TRBJ2-3,TRBV5-1
CASSELGGDGTGELFF,TGTGCCAGCAGTGAACTCGGAGGTGATGGTACCGGGGAGCTGTTTTTT,many,NA,TRBJ2-2,TRBV2
CASSAWGGIYEQYF,TGTGCCAGCAGCGCTTGGGGGGGGATCTACGAGCAGTACTTC,once,TRBD2,TRBJ2-7,TRBV7-2
CSVPTERYGYTF,TGCAGTGTCCCGACAGAACGCTATGGCTACACCTTC,many,NA,TRBJ1-2,TRBV20-1
CASSTLPGQPYEQYF,TGTGCCAGTAGTACCCTTCCGGGACAACCTTACGAGCAGTACTTC,NA,NA,TRBJ2-7,TRBV19
CASSQDDRVAYNEQFF,TGTGCCAGCAGCCAAGATGACAGGGTGGCCTACAATGAGCAGTTCTTC,few,TRBD1,TRBJ2-1,TRBV3-1
CATSGLQGLSSSYNEQFF,TGTGCCACCAGTGGTCTACAGGGTCTCTCGAGCTCCTACAATGAGCAGTTCTTC,NA,NA,TRBJ2-1,TRBV24-1
CASSSGYPGYTQFF,TGTGCCAGCAGCTCTGGATATCCGGGATACACCCAGTTCTTC,many,NA,TRBJ2-1,TRBV7-6
CASSLGLDTGELFF,TGTGCCAGCAGTTTAGGTCTGGACACCGGGGAGCTGTTTTTT,few,NA,TRBJ2-2,TRBV12-3/TRBV12-4
CASSIVGTSTDTQYF,TGTGCCAGTAGTATCGTCGGGACCAGCACAGATACGCAGTATTTT,few,NA,TRBJ2-3,TRBV19
CATSDPDRGVQPQHF,TGTGCCACCAGTGACCCGGACAGGGGGGTTCAGCCCCAGCATTTT,few,TRBD1,TRBJ1-5,TRBV24-1
CASSSLGRVYHEQYF,TGTGCCAGCAGCTCCCTCGGCAGGGTCTACCACGAGCAGTACTTC,many,NA,TRBJ2-7,TRBV11-2
CASSYIGENTEAFF,TGTGCCAGCAGTTACATTGGGGAGAACACTGAAGCTTTCTTT,many,NA,TRBJ1-1,TRBV6-2/TRBV6-3
CASSPGRGWQYF,TGTGCCAGCAGCCCCGGGAGAGGGTGGCAGTATTTT,few,NA,TRBJ2-3,TRBV28
CASSIGRTAGYTF,TGTGCCAGTAGTATCGGACGAACCGCTGGCTACACCTTC,NA,NA,TRBJ1-2,TRBV19
CASKYAEGSTEAFF,TGTGCCAGCAAGTATGCGGAGGGTAGCACTGAAGCTTTCTTT,many,NA,TRBJ1-1,TRBV27
CASSPRLAGSASTDTQYF,TGTGCCAGCAGCCCCCGACTAGCGGGATCTGCTAGCACAGATACGCAGTATTTT,NA,TRBD2,TRBJ2-3,TRBV7-9
CSATSGRGAYNEQFF,TGCAGTGCCACTAGCGGGAGAGGGGCCTACAATGAGCAGTTCTTC,many,TRBD2,TRBJ2-1,TRBV20-1
CASSRTGTGELFF,TGCGCCAGCAGCCGTACAGGAACCGGGGAGCTGTTTTTT,NA,NA,TRBJ2-2,TRBV5-1